This T cell receptor (beta chain) derives from a study of T cell repertoires in cytomegalovirus infection. Trimming took 2 bases from V and 0 from J; bases not matched to a gene: 4. There are 16 residues in the CDR3. CDR1 and CDR2 (germline): SGHVS, FQNEAQ. TCRdb recomputed calls from the reads with MiXCR, one row per CDR3 protein. The sample shows fewer than 400,000 distinct CDR3 sequences, 15% to 20% of them seen only once. Sequencing used PBMCs. This clonotype was sampled from a human donor in good health (CMV status not recorded). Some clones in this sample may be carry-over from other donors' samples. The rearrangement joins TRBV7-8 to TRBJ1-1; TRBD1 agrees at 9 bases. This chain's CDR3 is CASSLRQGGLNTEAFF. Here the CDR3 DNA reads TGTGCCAGCAGCTTACGACAGGGGGGTTTGAACACTGAAGCTTTCTTT.